The clone carrying this TCR beta chain was detected ten times or more. Time point specified: persistent/refractory GD, antithyroid drugs over 5 years with positive TRAb. RNA extracted from PBMCs served as the sequencing template. This entry belongs to a study of regulatory T cells in long-lasting Graves disease. Overall study: The study counted Graves' disease as persistent given over 5 years of antithyroid drugs and positive TSH receptor antibodies.

Library construction for TCR beta used iRepertoire HTBI primers and Arm-PCR of CDR3 regions. A single record per CDR3 protein comes from TCRdb applying MiXCR to the multiplex PCR reads. The sample contains hundreds of thousands of distinct CDR3 sequences, less than 25% of which appear only once. V was shortened by 4 bases and J by 2 bases, with 15 bases between the two germline ends. Germline V gene data show CDR1 as LGHDT and CDR2 as YNNKEL (reference sequence). The CDR3 sequence is 15 residues long. The sequence derives from a female donor with Graves disease. This specimen consisted of peripheral blood mononuclear cells (PBMCs), obtained when the disease was refractory, from a patient treated with antithyroid drugs. The chain joins TRBV3-1 to TRBJ2-7; tentatively, D is TRBD1 or TRBD2 (5 bases each). The CDR3 spells CASSLGERSPYEQYF. The CDR3 nucleotides are TGTGCCAGCAGCCTGGGGGAAAGATCCCCCTACGAGCAGTACTTC.